Listed below are T cell receptor beta chains from one sample, sequenced in a study of T cells after yellow fever vaccination. TCRdb passed the 5' RACE reads through MiXCR, listing each CDR3 protein once. The sample lists some 150,000 distinct CDR3 sequences, approximately 9.7% occurring once. The sequencing here drew on CD8+ T cells sorted from PBMCs, taken 45 days after the yellow fever booster vaccination. These receptors originate from a man in his late teens or twenties who received the YFV17D yellow fever vaccine. CDR3s include the opening cysteine and the closing phenylalanine or tryptophan. Each record gives: CDR3 protein, CDR3 DNA, V gene, J gene, D gene, clone size. D genes are given only for firm matches. For some rows the clone size is stated as once, few or many, or as a class when expanded; others skip it.

CDR3: CASSISGQDTQYF
DNA: TGTGCCAGTAGTATTAGTGGTCAAGATACGCAGTATTTT
V: TRBV19
J: TRBJ2-3
D: .
size: .

CDR3: CASSSSWKGGARRAPPDTQYF
DNA: TGTGCCAGCAGCTCCTCTTGGAAAGGGGGGGCCAGGAGGGCGCCCCCAGATACGCAGTATTTT
V: TRBV7-9
J: TRBJ2-3
D: .
size: .

CDR3: CASSLDYSNQPQHF
DNA: TGTGCCAGCAGCCTGGACTATAGCAATCAGCCCCAGCATTTT
V: TRBV3-1
J: TRBJ1-5
D: .
size: many

CDR3: CASSYAGNYGYTF
DNA: TGTGCCAGCAGTTACGCCGGGAACTATGGCTACACCTTC
V: TRBV6-2/TRBV6-3
J: TRBJ1-2
D: .
size: .

CDR3: CASSQQGGTEAFF
DNA: TGTGCCAGCAGCCAACAGGGGGGAACTGAAGCTTTCTTT
V: TRBV6-2/TRBV6-3
J: TRBJ1-1
D: TRBD1
size: many

CDR3: CASSSSGGASYNEQFF
DNA: TGTGCCAGCAGCTCTAGCGGGGGGGCTTCCTACAATGAGCAGTTCTTC
V: TRBV11-2
J: TRBJ2-1
D: TRBD2
size: .

CDR3: CASSLEWDTGELFF
DNA: TGTGCCAGCAGCTTAGAATGGGATACCGGGGAGCTGTTTTTT
V: TRBV11-1
J: TRBJ2-2
D: .
size: many

CDR3: CASSQEISVYNSPLHF
DNA: TGTGCCAGCAGCCAAGAAATTTCCGTCTATAATTCACCCCTCCACTTT
V: TRBV3-1
J: TRBJ1-6
D: .
size: few

CDR3: CASSHLFPTDRVDGYTF
DNA: TGTGCCAGCAGCCACCTCTTTCCCACCGACAGGGTAGATGGCTACACCTTC
V: TRBV4-2
J: TRBJ1-2
D: TRBD1
size: .

CDR3: CASSLGNGYTF
DNA: TGTGCCAGCAGTTTGGGGAATGGCTACACCTTC
V: TRBV12-3/TRBV12-4
J: TRBJ1-2
D: .
size: .

CDR3: CAISEVGGLPYEQYF
DNA: TGTGCCATCAGTGAGGTGGGGGGGCTCCCCTACGAGCAGTACTTC
V: TRBV10-3
J: TRBJ2-7
D: .
size: few

CDR3: CASRSMSAPSSYGYTF
DNA: TGTGCCAGCCGCAGTATGTCAGCCCCGAGTTCCTATGGCTACACCTTC
V: TRBV6-1
J: TRBJ1-2
D: .
size: few

CDR3: CASSFVSTGELFF
DNA: TGTGCCAGCAGTTTTGTCTCCACCGGGGAGCTGTTTTTT
V: TRBV12-3/TRBV12-4
J: TRBJ2-2
D: .
size: .

CDR3: CSVGGRGPGNTIYF
DNA: TGCAGCGTTGGCGGCAGGGGGCCTGGAAACACCATATATTTT
V: TRBV29-1
J: TRBJ1-3
D: TRBD1
size: few

CDR3: CASSPRTPDTQYF
DNA: TGTGCCAGCAGTCCCCGAACCCCAGATACGCAGTATTTT
V: TRBV2
J: TRBJ2-3
D: .
size: few

CDR3: CASSAGDEYEQYF
DNA: TGTGCCAGCAGCGCGGGCGACGAGTACGAGCAGTACTTC
V: TRBV9
J: TRBJ2-7
D: .
size: many

CDR3: CASSRVAGDNEQFF
DNA: TGCGCCAGCAGCAGGGTGGCGGGGGACAATGAGCAGTTCTTC
V: TRBV4-1
J: TRBJ2-1
D: TRBD2
size: .

CDR3: CASSLAGFYEQYF
DNA: TGCGCCAGCAGCTTGGCGGGATTCTACGAGCAGTACTTC
V: TRBV5-1
J: TRBJ2-7
D: .
size: many

CDR3: CASSGIWTRALERSFDF
DNA: TGTGCCAGCAGTGGGATTTGGACCCGGGCTTTGGAGAGAAGTTTTGACTTC
V: TRBV2
J: TRBJ2-4
D: .
size: few

CDR3: CASSKTGAPNTEAFF
DNA: TGTGCCAGTAGTAAGACAGGGGCGCCGAACACTGAAGCTTTCTTT
V: TRBV19
J: TRBJ1-1
D: TRBD1
size: few

CDR3: CASSGGSVLQPQHF
DNA: TGTGCCAGCTCCGGGGGGTCGGTATTGCAGCCCCAGCATTTT
V: TRBV7-8
J: TRBJ1-5
D: .
size: .

CDR3: CASRPSGSTDTQYF
DNA: TGTGCCAGCAGGCCTAGCGGTAGCACAGATACGCAGTATTTT
V: TRBV12-3/TRBV12-4
J: TRBJ2-3
D: TRBD2
size: .

CDR3: CASLWGGTDTQYF
DNA: TGTGCCAGCTTGTGGGGGGGGACAGATACGCAGTATTTT
V: TRBV11-2
J: TRBJ2-3
D: TRBD2
size: few

CDR3: CASTQRQGLSFYGYTF
DNA: TGTGCCAGCACTCAGCGGCAGGGGCTTTCCTTTTATGGCTACACCTTC
V: TRBV12-3/TRBV12-4
J: TRBJ1-2
D: .
size: .

CDR3: CASSYLPPDQYF
DNA: TGTGCCAGCAGTTATCTTCCTCCCGACCAGTACTTC
V: TRBV6-2/TRBV6-3
J: TRBJ2-5
D: .
size: .

CDR3: CASRLGGRHSPLHF
DNA: TGTGCCAGCAGACTTGGGGGGCGCCATTCACCCCTCCACTTT
V: TRBV12-3/TRBV12-4
J: TRBJ1-6
D: .
size: .

CDR3: CASSQVQGGTDTQYF
DNA: TGCGCCAGCAGCCAAGTTCAAGGGGGCACAGATACGCAGTATTTT
V: TRBV4-1
J: TRBJ2-3
D: .
size: many

CDR3: CASGEQPQHF
DNA: TGTGCCAGCGGAGAGCAGCCCCAGCATTTT
V: TRBV6-2/TRBV6-3
J: TRBJ1-5
D: .
size: few

CDR3: CASSPGTSQETQYF
DNA: TGTGCCAGCAGCCCTGGGACTAGCCAAGAGACCCAGTACTTC
V: TRBV7-8
J: TRBJ2-5
D: TRBD2
size: few

CDR3: CASSQDKNYGYTF
DNA: TGTGCCAGCAGCCAAGATAAAAACTATGGCTACACCTTC
V: TRBV3-1
J: TRBJ1-2
D: .
size: .

CDR3: CASSQERTANTGELFF
DNA: TGCGCCAGCAGCCAAGAACGAACAGCGAACACCGGGGAGCTGTTTTTT
V: TRBV4-1
J: TRBJ2-2
D: .
size: .

CDR3: CASSTRGVYGYTF
DNA: TGCGCCAGCAGCACTCGTGGGGTCTATGGCTACACCTTC
V: TRBV5-1
J: TRBJ1-2
D: .
size: few

CDR3: CATSVGGAINEQFF
DNA: TGTGCCACCTCTGTTGGGGGGGCCATCAATGAGCAGTTCTTC
V: TRBV15
J: TRBJ2-1
D: .
size: few

CDR3: CASSLGDRVSSQPQHF
DNA: TGTGCCAGCAGCCTTGGGGACAGGGTGAGTAGTCAGCCCCAGCATTTT
V: TRBV4-2
J: TRBJ1-5
D: TRBD1
size: few

CDR3: CASRRDSIAYNEQFF
DNA: TGTGCCAGCAGAAGGGACTCAATAGCCTACAATGAGCAGTTCTTC
V: TRBV6-5
J: TRBJ2-1
D: .
size: .